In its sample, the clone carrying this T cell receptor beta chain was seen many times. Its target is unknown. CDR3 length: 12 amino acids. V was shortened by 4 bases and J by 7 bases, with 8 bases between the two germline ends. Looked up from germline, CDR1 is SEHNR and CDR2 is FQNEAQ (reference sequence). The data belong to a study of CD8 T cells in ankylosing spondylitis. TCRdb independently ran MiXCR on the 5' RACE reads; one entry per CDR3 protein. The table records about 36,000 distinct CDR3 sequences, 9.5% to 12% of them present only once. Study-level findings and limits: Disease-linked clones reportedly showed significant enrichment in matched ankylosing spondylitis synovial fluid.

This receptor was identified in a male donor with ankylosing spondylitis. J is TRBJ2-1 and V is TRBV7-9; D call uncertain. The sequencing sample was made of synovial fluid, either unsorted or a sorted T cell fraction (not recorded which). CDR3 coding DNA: TGTGCCAGCAGCTCGACTTGGAATGAGCAGTTCTTC. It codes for CASSSTWNEQFF.